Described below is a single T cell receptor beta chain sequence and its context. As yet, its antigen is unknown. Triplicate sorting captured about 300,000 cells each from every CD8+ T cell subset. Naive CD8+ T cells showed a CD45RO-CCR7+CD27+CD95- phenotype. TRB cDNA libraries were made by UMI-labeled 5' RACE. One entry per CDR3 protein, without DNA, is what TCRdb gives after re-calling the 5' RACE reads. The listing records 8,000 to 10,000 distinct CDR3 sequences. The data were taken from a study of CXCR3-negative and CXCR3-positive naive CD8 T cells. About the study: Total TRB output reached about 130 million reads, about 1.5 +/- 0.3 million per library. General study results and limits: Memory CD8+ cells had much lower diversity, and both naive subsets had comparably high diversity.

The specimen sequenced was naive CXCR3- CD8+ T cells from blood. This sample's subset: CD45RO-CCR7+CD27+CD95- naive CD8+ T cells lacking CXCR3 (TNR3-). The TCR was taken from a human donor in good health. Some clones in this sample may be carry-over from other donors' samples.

CDR3 in amino acids: CASSLGGGRGYGYTF. V gene TRBV7-2 combines with J gene TRBJ1-2; TCRdb's D gene call, TRBD1, goes unchecked for lack of DNA. The CDR3 consists of 15 residues. The germline CDR1 and CDR2 sequences are SGHTA and FQGNSA.